The 7 T cell receptor beta chains below come from one sample, sequenced in a study of cytomegalovirus exposure and HLA in healthy donors. Vbeta (60) and Jbeta (13) primers were used in the PCR. TCRdb's table, derived via immunoSEQ multiplex PCR, lists solely in-frame clones and lacks some. The sample records around 200,000 clones, around 83% being singletons. The source material was PBMCs. The source of these receptors is a man aged 50-60 years in good health and CMV-seronegative.

V usage is TRBV15 and J usage is TRBJ2-7; D remains ambiguous. Germline V gives CDR1 LNHNV, CDR2 YYDKDF (reference sequence). The length of the CDR3 is 15 residues. V lost 0 bases, J lost 1 base, and 10 bases lay in between. The CDR3 sequence: CATSRDLFRSYEQYF. The CDR3 nucleotides read TGTGCCACCAGCAGAGATCTGTTCAGATCCTACGAGCAGTACTTC.

V is TRBV6-1 and J is TRBJ2-7; 7 bases fit TRBD1. The germline CDR1 and CDR2 sequences are MNHNS and SASEGT. The ends lost 4 bases at V and 2 bases at J; junction bases unmatched: 5. The CDR3 length is 14 residues. CDR3 region: CASSVKGGTYEQYF. CDR3 in DNA: TGTGCCAGCAGTGTAAAAGGGGGCACCTACGAGCAGTACTTC.

A word on this clone: Relative to the germline gene, one junction end is altered; a read error may explain this. The rearrangement joins TRBV7-9 to TRBJ1-2; TRBD1 might be the D (6 bases). The CDR3 is made up of 14 amino acids. From germline, CDR1 is SEHNR and CDR2 FQNEAQ (reference sequence). The DNA for the CDR3 is TGTTCCAGCAGCTCGACTACAGGGATTAATGGCTACACCTTC. Translating it yields CSSSSTTGINGYTF.

In nucleotides, the CDR3 is TGTGCCAGCAGCAAAGAACCAGACAGGGAAGGTGAGCAGTTCTTC. Amino acids: CASSKEPDREGEQFF. This chain links TRBV21-1 with TRBJ2-1; TRBD1, the table's D call, was not compared with the DNA. TRBV21-1 is deemed a pseudogene. CDR3 length: 15 residues.

The rearrangement joins TRBV12-5 to TRBJ2-7, with 7 nucleotides matching TRBD1. This CDR3 comprises 14 residues. The ends lost 1 base at V and 3 bases at J; junction bases unmatched: 3. Germline assignment: CDR1 LGHNT and CDR2 FRNRAP. CDR3 nucleotide sequence: TGTGCTAGTGGTTTGGGGACAGGAGTCTACGAGCAGTACTTC. It encodes CASGLGTGVYEQYF.

The J gene is TRBJ1-1, the V gene TRBV4-2; 7 nucleotides line up with TRBD1. Germline V gives CDR1 LGHNA, CDR2 YNFKEQ. This CDR3 is built from 18 residues. The junction had 13 bases not matched to a gene; V was cut back by 2 bases and J by 1 base. CDR3 DNA: TGTGCCAGCAGCCAACGGGCTAGAGGGGGCACTTGGAACACTGAAGCTTTCTTT. Amino acids: CASSQRARGGTWNTEAFF.

The gene calls are TRBV7-9 and TRBJ2-5; D perhaps matches TRBD2 (5 bases). Germline CDR1 is SEHNR and CDR2 is FQNEAQ (reference sequence). The ends were cut back, 3 bases at V and 5 bases at J, with 19 bases in the middle. The CDR3 is 16 amino acids. The CDR3 coding sequence is TGTGCCAGCAGCTTTCCGTGGGCCCGGGGTTTGGAGACCCAGTACTTC. It translates to CASSFPWARGLETQYF.